This entry lists 28 T cell receptor beta chains sequenced from one sample in a study of blood T cell repertoires in COVID-19 (dated by TCRdb to 2020 to 2021). Library preparation used the immunoSEQ multiplex PCR assay. Imported from immuneACCESS, the table was reduced by TCRdb to in-frame sequences with V and J called. These copies leave out some clones; in studies compared against another copy, an unresolved V gene accounts for under half, and the cause of the remainder is not known. The sample table lists hundreds of thousands of clones, about nine tenths of them with a count of one. The ten largest account for about 6% of the sample. Sequenced sample: peripheral blood. The receptors shown here come from a woman aged 45-60 years with COVID-19, enrolled during active disease.

This clone appeared a few times. The chain combines TRBV2 with TRBJ2-7; 8 bases line up with TRBD1. The germline gives CDR1 SNHLY, CDR2 FYNNEI. The CDR3 length is 15 residues. Trimming cost V 7 bases and J 3 bases; bases outside gene matches: 11. In DNA, the CDR3 is TGTGCCAGCACTGGGGGTAGGACAGGGAGCTACGAGCAGTACTTC. Amino acids: CASTGGRTGSYEQYF.

The genes are TRBV19 and TRBJ2-1; D possibly corresponds to TRBD2 (5 bases). V was cut by 5 bases and J by 8 bases, with 22 bases left in between. Germline CDR1 reads LNHDA; CDR2 reads SQIVND (reference sequence). The CDR3 consists of 16 residues. CDR3: CASSPGLTSRVDEQFF. In DNA, the CDR3 is TGTGCCAGTAGTCCCGGGCTTACTAGTAGAGTCGATGAGCAGTTCTTC.

This chain uses TRBV19 with TRBJ1-2; D gene uncertain. Germline CDR1 reads LNHDA; CDR2 reads SQIVND (reference sequence). The V and J ends lost 7 bases and 8 bases respectively, with 14 bases between them. The CDR3 contains 12 residues. The CDR3 DNA sequence: TGTGCCAGTACCGGGGATGCGTGGGGCTACACCTTC. As protein: CASTGDAWGYTF.

This clone showed up just once. The V and J genes are TRBV5-1 and TRBJ2-5; TRBD2 agrees at 12 bases. With V trimmed by 4 bases and J by 3 bases, 1 base remained unmatched. The CDR3 totals 14 residues. Per germline, CDR1 SGHRS and CDR2 YFSETQ. CDR3 in DNA: TGCGCCAGCAGCCGACTAGCGGGAGAAGAGACCCAGTACTTC. This codes for CASSRLAGEETQYF.

In this sample, this clone turned up a few times. The chain uses TRBV20-1 and TRBJ2-5; no clear D. Trimming cost V 3 bases and J 4 bases, with 15 bases left between them. The germline gives CDR1 DFQATT, CDR2 SNEGSKA (reference sequence). This CDR3 comprises 14 residues. Here the CDR3 DNA reads TGCAGTGCTAGTGGTCTAGTGGAATCAGAGACCCAGTACTTC. Protein product: CSASGLVESETQYF.

The rearrangement uses TRBV7-9 and TRBJ1-4, with D perhaps TRBD1 (5 bases). V was cut by 5 bases and J by 14 bases, with 21 bases left in between. Germline V gene data show CDR1 as SEHNR and CDR2 as FQNEAQ (reference sequence). The CDR3 contains 14 residues. The CDR3 nucleotides read TGTGCCAGCAGCCATAACGCGTTGGACAAAGGGCTGTTTTTT. Residues: CASSHNALDKGLFF.

The CDR3 protein is CASSLLGQGQETQYF. CDR3 in DNA: TGTGCCAGCAGCCTACTGGGACAGGGACAAGAGACCCAGTACTTC. The J gene is TRBJ2-5, the V gene TRBV9, with 9 bases matching TRBD1. The germline V gene encodes CDR1 SGDLS and CDR2 YYNGEE. The CDR3 is 15 residues long. With V trimmed by 4 bases and J by 2 bases, 6 bases remained unmatched.

About this clone: Other DNA sequences from this sample encode an identical CDR3 as well. The chain couples TRBV9 to TRBJ2-7, with 12 bases fitting TRBD2. This CDR3 is built from 15 residues. The junction had 0 bases not matched to a gene; V was cut back by 0 bases and J by 2 bases. CDR1 and CDR2 from the germline V gene are SGDLS and YYNGEE. The CDR3, as DNA: TGTGCCAGCAGCGTAGGACTAGCGGGAGCCTACGAGCAGTACTTC. Residues: CASSVGLAGAYEQYF.

Remarks on this clone: Different DNA sequences within this sample yield the same CDR3. The genes are TRBV3-1 (or the pseudogene TRBV3-2) and TRBJ2-5; TRBD1 matches 7 bases. V lost 2 bases and J lost 4; bases outside the gene matches: 1. The CDR3 is 13 residues long. In germline, CDR1 is LGHDT, CDR2 YNNKEL (reference sequence). CDR3 nucleotide sequence: TGTGCCAGCAGCCAAAACAGGGGAGAGACCCAGTACTTC. It encodes CASSQNRGETQYF.

V gene TRBV6-2 or TRBV6-3 combines with J gene TRBJ2-7; D may be TRBD1 (6 bases). V was cut by 5 bases and J by 3 bases, with 17 bases left in between. The CDR3 runs to 15 residues. Germline V lookup: CDR1 MNHEY, CDR2 SVGEGT. CDR3 sequence (DNA): TGTGCCAGCAGTCCCCCGGGCAGGGGATTCTACGAGCAGTACTTC. It encodes CASSPPGRGFYEQYF.

For the CDR3, the DNA is TGCGCCAGCAGCTTGGATTCCCCGGGTCAGTTCTTC. Its translation is CASSLDSPGQFF. The chain recombines TRBV5-1 with TRBJ2-1, with unresolved D. Germline-derived CDR1 and CDR2 are SGHRS and YFSETQ. This CDR3 spans 12 amino acids. V was pared by 0 bases and J by 13 bases, with 11 bases between.

The chain is built from TRBV7-3 and TRBJ2-2, with TRBD2 matching 7 bases. The V and J ends lost 1 base and 3 bases, in that order; junction bases with no gene match: 2. The germline CDR1 and CDR2 sequences are SGHTA and FQGTGA. This CDR3 region has 15 residues. CDR3 nucleotides: TGTGCCAGCAGCTTAAAAGCGGGACACACCGGGGAGCTGTTTTTT. This sequence encodes CASSLKAGHTGELFF.

V usage is TRBV19 and J usage is TRBJ1-2; unclear D gene. The CDR3 loop spans 17 amino acids. Germline CDR1 and CDR2: LNHDA and SQIVND (reference sequence). Trimming took off 2 bases at V and 0 bases at J, with 16 bases between the two ends. The CDR3 nucleotides read TGTGCCAGTAGTATATTTGGTGGTCGACATACTAACTATGGCTACACCTTC. Translation gives CASSIFGGRHTNYGYTF.

This chain's CDR3 is CASSLVGSQGNIQYF. Here the CDR3 DNA reads TGTGCCAGCAGCTTGGTGGGATCCCAGGGGAACATTCAGTACTTC. The V and J genes are TRBV5-4 and TRBJ2-4; maybe TRBD1 (6 bases). Germline V gene data show CDR1 as SGHNT and CDR2 as YYREEE (reference sequence). Trimming left V 0 bases short and J 7 bases short, with 14 bases between. The CDR3 spans 15 residues.

The chain carries TRBV5-1 and TRBJ2-1; TRBD2 is a possible D gene (6 bases). Looked up from germline, CDR1 is SGHRS and CDR2 is YFSETQ. The germline V and J ends were trimmed by 3 bases and 2 bases, with 12 bases remaining between them. The CDR3 contains 15 residues. The CDR3 loop is CASSWTTSTYNEQFF. CDR3 bases: TGCGCCAGCAGCTGGACCACTAGCACCTACAATGAGCAGTTCTTC.

This chain links TRBV29-1 with TRBJ2-5; 10 nucleotides align to TRBD2. Germline CDR1 and CDR2: SQVTM and ANQGSEA. The CDR3 runs 14 residues. CDR3 region: CSTSTAGGRKTQYF. CDR3 nucleotide sequence: TGCAGTACCTCAACAGCGGGAGGGAGAAAGACCCAGTACTTC.

As regards this clone: Other DNA sequences from this sample encode an identical CDR3 as well. This sequence joins TRBV5-1 and TRBJ2-5; D is ambiguous. V lost 0 bases, J lost 4 bases, and 4 bases lay in between. The CDR3 extends over 12 amino acids. Germline values: CDR1 SGHRS, CDR2 YFSETQ. In DNA, the CDR3 is TGCGCCAGCAGCTTGGCCTTAGAGACCCAGTACTTC. Protein: CASSLALETQYF.

The J gene is TRBJ1-1, the V gene TRBV6-6, with D perhaps matching TRBD1 (5 bases). V lost 3 bases and J 0 bases, leaving 8 bases between the germline ends. Germline assignment: CDR1 MNHNY and CDR2 SVGAGI (reference sequence). This CDR3 spans 14 amino acids. For the CDR3, the DNA is TGTGCCAGCAGTTATGCAGGGATGAACACTGAAGCTTTCTTT. Its translation: CASSYAGMNTEAFF.

V gene TRBV19 combines with J gene TRBJ2-5; 10 bases match TRBD1. The CDR3 consists of 14 residues. Trimming at V came to 6 bases and at J to 2 bases, leaving 3 bases not matched to a gene. Germline CDR1 reads LNHDA; CDR2 reads SQIVND (reference sequence). The chain's CDR3 is CASRDRGRQETQYF. As DNA, the CDR3 is TGTGCCAGTAGAGACAGGGGGCGGCAAGAGACCCAGTACTTC.

The genes are TRBV2 and TRBJ1-6; 7 nucleotides line up with TRBD1. Germline V gene lookup returns CDR1 SNHLY and CDR2 FYNNEI. With V trimmed by 6 bases and J by 7 bases, 6 bases remained unmatched. The CDR3 is 14 residues long. CDR3: CASSRQGLNSPLHF. The CDR3 DNA sequence: TGTGCCAGCAGCAGACAGGGATTGAATTCACCCCTCCACTTT.

The chain joins TRBV9 to TRBJ1-1; D is possibly TRBD1 (6 bases). The V end lost 4 bases, the J end lost 0 bases, and 16 bases lay between the germline ends. This CDR3 is built from 16 residues. CDR1 and CDR2 (germline): SGDLS, YYNGEE. CDR3 residues: CASSPRQDDLNTEAFF. Here the CDR3 DNA reads TGTGCCAGCAGCCCCCGACAGGATGACTTGAACACTGAAGCTTTCTTT.

The genes are TRBV19 and TRBJ2-5, with 7 bases identical to TRBD2. Per the germline V gene, CDR1 is LNHDA and CDR2 is SQIVND (reference sequence). The V gene end was trimmed by 6 bases and the J gene end by 5 bases; junction bases not matched to a gene: 9. CDR3 length: 14 residues. The DNA for the CDR3 is TGTGCCAGTAGCGTGGGAGGGCCCTCTGAGACCCAGTACTTC. This encodes CASSVGGPSETQYF.

This rearrangement joins TRBV7-2 to TRBJ2-7; 11 bases map to TRBD1. Germline values: CDR1 SGHTA, CDR2 FQGNSA. V trimming: 5 bases; J trimming: 4 bases; junction bases outside the gene matches: 7. The length of the CDR3 is 15 residues. CDR3 sequence: CASSPWTGGAYEQYF. The CDR3 DNA is TGTGCCAGCAGCCCCTGGACAGGGGGCGCTTACGAGCAGTACTTC.

The chain is built from TRBV15 and TRBJ2-2; 8 bases map to TRBD1. With V trimmed by 0 bases and J by 6 bases, 9 bases remained unmatched. CDR1 LNHNV and CDR2 YYDKDF come from the germline V gene (reference sequence). This CDR3 region has 17 residues. This CDR3 reads CATSRDRGRLAAGELFF. The CDR3 bases are TGTGCCACCAGCAGAGACAGGGGGCGCCTGGCCGCCGGGGAGCTGTTTTTT.

The chain has TRBV29-1 and TRBJ2-1; 8 nucleotides agree with TRBD1. The CDR3 has 14 residues. V gave up 7 bases and J gave up 5 bases; unmatched junction bases: 10. The germline V gene has CDR1 SQVTM and CDR2 ANQGSEA. CDR3 sequence reads: CSALPQGAHNEQFF. CDR3 DNA: TGCAGCGCCCTTCCCCAGGGGGCGCACAATGAGCAGTTCTTC.

J is TRBJ1-1 and V is TRBV5-6; 9 bases agree with TRBD1. The CDR3 runs 14 residues. The V segment lost 4 bases and the J segment 3 bases; nucleotides outside the gene matches: 4. The V gene's germline CDR1 is SGHDT and CDR2 YYEEEE. CDR3 sequence (DNA): TGTGCCAGCAGCCTCCGGGACAGGGACACTGAAGCTTTCTTT. Amino acids: CASSLRDRDTEAFF.

This chain joins TRBV11-3 and TRBJ1-1; D may be TRBD1 (5 bases). Per the germline V gene, CDR1 is SGHNT and CDR2 is YENEEA. Trimming shortened V by 10 bases and J by 3 bases, and 15 bases separated the two germline ends. This CDR3 region has 13 residues. The CDR3 region is CATQGRLDTEAFF. The CDR3 DNA sequence: TGTGCCACTCAGGGTAGGTTGGACACTGAAGCTTTCTTT.

J is TRBJ2-5 and V is TRBV7-3; 12 bases are shared with TRBD1. Germline lookup yields CDR1 SGHTA and CDR2 FQGTGA. With 4 bases clipped from V and 4 bases from J, the junction kept 4 bases outside the gene matches. The CDR3 is 15 amino acids. CDR3 DNA: TGTGCCAGCAGCTGGGGACAGGGGGCTGGAGAGACCCAGTACTTC. Its protein is CASSWGQGAGETQYF.